This entry describes one TCR beta chain. Its antigen remains unidentified. This record comes from a study of shared clonotypes between healthy human individuals. Study background: A donor's plate count was three for CD4 naive and three for CD4 memory; CD8 naive had two and CD8 memory one. Study outcomes and limitations: Among donors, the sharing of clonotypes was expected to be influenced by sequencing depth.

V was cut by 2 bases and J by 6 bases, with 7 bases left in between. In germline, CDR1 is SEHNR, CDR2 FQNEAQ (reference sequence). The CDR3 is made up of 13 amino acids. Cells designated naive CD8 were CD45RO-negative and were positively selected for CCR7, with terminally differentiated effector memory CD45RA+ cells excluded. Profiled with immunoSEQ multiplex PCR; TCRdb holds only in-frame clones, not every one. The table shows a few million clones, with around 93% occurring only once. Input material: naive CD8+ T cells from PBMCs. The chain combines TRBV7-9 with TRBJ1-4; D remains ambiguous. The sequence was obtained from a young man in good health. Some clones in this sample may be carry-over from other donors' samples. The CDR3 coding sequence is TGTGCCAGCAGCTTATGGGCCTATGAAAAACTGTTTTTT. Protein: CASSLWAYEKLFF.